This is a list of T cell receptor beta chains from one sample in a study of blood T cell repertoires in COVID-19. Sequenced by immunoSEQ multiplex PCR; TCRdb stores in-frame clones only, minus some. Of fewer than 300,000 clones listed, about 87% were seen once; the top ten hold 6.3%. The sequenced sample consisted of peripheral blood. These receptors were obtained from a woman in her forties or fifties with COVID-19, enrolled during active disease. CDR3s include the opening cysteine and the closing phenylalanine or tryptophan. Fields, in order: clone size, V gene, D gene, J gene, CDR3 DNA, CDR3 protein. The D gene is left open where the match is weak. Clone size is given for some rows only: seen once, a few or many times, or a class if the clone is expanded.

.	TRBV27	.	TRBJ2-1	TGTGCCAGCAGTTTAGAGGCTAGAATGCATGAGCAGTTCTTC	CASSLEARMHEQFF
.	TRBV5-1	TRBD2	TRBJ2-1	TGCGCCAGCAGCCAGGAGCGGGAGCGCGGGGAGCAGTTCTTC	CASSQERERGEQFF
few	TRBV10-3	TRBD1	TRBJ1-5	TGTGCCATCACGAGGGGGCAAGGTCAGCCCCAGCATTTT	CAITRGQGQPQHF
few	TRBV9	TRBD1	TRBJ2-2	TGTGCCAGCAGCGCCAGGGGGCCGAACACCGGGGAGCTGTTTTTT	CASSARGPNTGELFF
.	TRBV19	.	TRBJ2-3	TGTGCCAGTAGTATACCTAGTTCTGGCACAGATACGCAGTATTTT	CASSIPSSGTDTQYF
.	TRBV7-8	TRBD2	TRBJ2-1	TGTGCCAGCAGCGGGACTAGCGGGAGCTATGAGCAGTTCTTC	CASSGTSGSYEQFF
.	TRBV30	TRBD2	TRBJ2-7	TGTGCCTTAACTGGCGGGGGCGAGCAGTACTTC	CALTGGGEQYF
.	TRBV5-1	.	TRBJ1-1	TGCGCCAGCAGCGCCCGGGACACAACGAACACTGAAGCTTTCTTT	CASSARDTTNTEAFF
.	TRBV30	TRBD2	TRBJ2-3	TGTGCCTGGAGTGTACTCGCGGGAGGGCCAGTTGGGATAGATACGCAGTATTTT	CAWSVLAGGPVGIDTQYF
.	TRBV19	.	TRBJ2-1	TGTGCCAGTACGCGGCAGAAATCCTACAATGAGCAGTTCTTC	CASTRQKSYNEQFF
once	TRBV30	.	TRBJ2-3	TGTGCCTGGATAAGAGGTGCTATCACCTACCCTAGCACAGATACGCAGTATTTT	CAWIRGAITYPSTDTQYF
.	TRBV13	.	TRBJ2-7	TGTGCCAGCAGCTTAGTCTACGGGACAAGCGACGAGCAGTACTTC	CASSLVYGTSDEQYF
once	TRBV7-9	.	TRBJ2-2	TGTGCCAGCAGGCGGGCAGGCTGGACCGGGGAGCTGTTTTTT	CASRRAGWTGELFF
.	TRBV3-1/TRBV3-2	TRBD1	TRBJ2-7	TGTGCCAGCAGCCCACAGGGGGTCGTCTACGAGCAGTACTTC	CASSPQGVVYEQYF
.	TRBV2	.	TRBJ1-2	TGTGCCGGCTCCGGGGGGCACGATGGCTACACCTTC	CAGSGGHDGYTF
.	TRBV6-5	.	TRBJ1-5	TGTGCCAGCAGCCAGGGTGCTTCGGGCAATCAGCCCCAGCATTTT	CASSQGASGNQPQHF
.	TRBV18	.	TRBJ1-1	TGTGCCAGCTCACCTACAGGGTTCGGCACTGAAGCTTTCTTT	CASSPTGFGTEAFF
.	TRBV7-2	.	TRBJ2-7	TGTGCCAGCAGTTCCGTTGAAGCGGGCTCCTACGAGCAGTACTTC	CASSSVEAGSYEQYF
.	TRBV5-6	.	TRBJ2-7	TGTGCCAGCAGCCTCGGGGGGCTGGGAGAGCAGTACTTC	CASSLGGLGEQYF
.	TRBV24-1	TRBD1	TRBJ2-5	TGTGCCACCAGTGATCGCACAGGGGGAGAGACCCAGTACTTC	CATSDRTGGETQYF
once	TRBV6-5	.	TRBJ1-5	TGTGCCAGCAGTTACGATCGGGGAGGCAATCAGCCCCAGCATTTT	CASSYDRGGNQPQHF
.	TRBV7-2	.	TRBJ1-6	TGTGCCAGCAGCTTACGTGGTGGAGGGCTGGGAAATTCACCCCTCCACTTT	CASSLRGGGLGNSPLHF
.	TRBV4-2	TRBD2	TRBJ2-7	TGTGCCAGCAGCCAAGTGGTAGCGGGAGCCACCTACGAGCAGTACTTC	CASSQVVAGATYEQYF
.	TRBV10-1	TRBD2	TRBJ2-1	TGCGCCAGCAGTCGACTAGCGGGAGGCCTTAGGGATGAGCAGTTCTTC	CASSRLAGGLRDEQFF
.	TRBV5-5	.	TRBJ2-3	TGTGCCAGCAGCTCCGCCCAGGTTCGCACAGATACGCAGTATTTT	CASSSAQVRTDTQYF
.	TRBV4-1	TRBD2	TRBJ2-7	TGCGCCAGCAGCCAAGATAAACGGGAGGTCACCTACGAGCAGTACTTC	CASSQDKREVTYEQYF
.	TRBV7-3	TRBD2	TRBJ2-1	TGTGCCAGCAGCTCCACAGAACTAGCGGCCGACAATGAGCAGTTCTTC	CASSSTELAADNEQFF
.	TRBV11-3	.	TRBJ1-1	TGTGCCAGCAGCCCAGTGTATGGCACTGAAGCTTTCTTT	CASSPVYGTEAFF
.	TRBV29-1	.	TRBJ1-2	TGCAGCGCCTATAGTAACTATGGCTACACCTTC	CSAYSNYGYTF
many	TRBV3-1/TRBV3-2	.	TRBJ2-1	TGTGCCAGCAGTCTTACCGGAGGCTCAGCCTACAATGAGCAGTTCTTC	CASSLTGGSAYNEQFF
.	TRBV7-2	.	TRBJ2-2	TGTGCCAGCAGCTTAGGGTTAGCAGCTAACACCGGGGAGCTGTTTTTT	CASSLGLAANTGELFF
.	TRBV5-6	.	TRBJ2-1	TGTGCCAGCAGCTTCGACCTCAAAGTTGGGCCCTACAATGAGCAGTTCTTC	CASSFDLKVGPYNEQFF
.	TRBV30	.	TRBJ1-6	TGTGCCTGGAGGACAGCCGATTATTCACCCCTCCACTTT	CAWRTADYSPLHF
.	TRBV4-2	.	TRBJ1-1	TGTGCCAGCAGCCAAGATACAAACACTGAAGCTTTCTTT	CASSQDTNTEAFF
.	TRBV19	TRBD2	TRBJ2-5	TGTGCCAGTAGTATAGGACCAGCGGGAGGGAGGGAGACCCAGTACTTC	CASSIGPAGGRETQYF
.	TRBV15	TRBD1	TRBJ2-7	TGTGCCACCAGCGATCGGGACAGGGAACACGAGCAGTACTTC	CATSDRDREHEQYF
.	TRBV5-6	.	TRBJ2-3	TGTGCCAGCAGCTTGGGCCCCGGGGTCCCTAGCCAATTTGCAGATACGCAGTATTTT	CASSLGPGVPSQFADTQYF
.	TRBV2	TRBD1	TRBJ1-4	TGTGCCAGCAGGGCCCAGGGGGTGTCTGAAAAACTGTTTTTT	CASRAQGVSEKLFF
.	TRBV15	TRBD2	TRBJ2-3	TGTGCCACCAGCAGAGATTGGACTAGCCGAGGGGGAGATACGCAGTATTTT	CATSRDWTSRGGDTQYF
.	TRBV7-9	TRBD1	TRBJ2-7	TGTGCCAGCAGCTTAGCGACATTCAGTGACAGGGGAACCGAGCAGTACTTC	CASSLATFSDRGTEQYF
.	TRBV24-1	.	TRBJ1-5	TGTGCCACCAGTGAACCACAGGGCGTTGATCAGCCCCAGCATTTT	CATSEPQGVDQPQHF
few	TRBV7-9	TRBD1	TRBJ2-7	TGTGCCAGCAGCTCAGTAGGGACAGGGTCCTACGAGCAGTACTTC	CASSSVGTGSYEQYF
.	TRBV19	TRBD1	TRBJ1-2	TGTGCCAGTAGAATAACCGGGACAGGATATGGCTACACCTTC	CASRITGTGYGYTF
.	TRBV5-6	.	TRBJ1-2	TGTGCCAGCAGCCGGGGTGGCACCTATGGCTACACCTTC	CASSRGGTYGYTF
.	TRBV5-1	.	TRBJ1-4	TGCGCCAGCAGCTTGGTAGCAACTAATGAAAAACTGTTTTTT	CASSLVATNEKLFF
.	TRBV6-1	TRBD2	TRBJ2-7	TGTGCCAGCAGTGAGGGACTAGCGCATTCCTACGAGCAGTACTTC	CASSEGLAHSYEQYF
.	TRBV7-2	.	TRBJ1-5	TGTGCCAGCAGCCTGAGGTCCGTCTCCACCAATCAGCCCCAGCATTTT	CASSLRSVSTNQPQHF
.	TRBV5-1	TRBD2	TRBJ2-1	TGCGCCAGCAGCCTTGGCCCTAGCGGCTACAATGAGCAGTTCTTC	CASSLGPSGYNEQFF
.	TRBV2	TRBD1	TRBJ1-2	TGTGCCAGCAGCCAGGACAGGGGGCGGTTTAATTTC	CASSQDRGRFNF
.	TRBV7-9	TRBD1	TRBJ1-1	TGTGCCAGCAGCTTTTCTAAGAGAGGGACAGAGAACACTGAAGCTTTCTTT	CASSFSKRGTENTEAFF
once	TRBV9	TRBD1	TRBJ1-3	TGTGCCAGCAGCGTCGGGCCACAGGGGACTGGAAACACCATATATTTT	CASSVGPQGTGNTIYF
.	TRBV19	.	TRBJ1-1	TGTGCCAGTAGTATAGGGGGGGGGAACACTGAAGCTTTCTTT	CASSIGGGNTEAFF
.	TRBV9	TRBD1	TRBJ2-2	TGTGCCAGCAACAGGGGCATCACCGGGGAGCTGTTTTTT	CASNRGITGELFF
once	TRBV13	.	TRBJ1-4	TGTGCCAGCAGCCTGAGATCTCAGGGGAAACTGTTTTTT	CASSLRSQGKLFF